This passage covers 16 T cell receptor beta chains from one sample sequenced in a study of CD8+CD57+ T cells in acquired aplastic anemia. According to the study, genomic DNA was the template for TCR beta VDJ and CDR3 profiling. In TCRdb, the reads were re-called with MiXCR into one record per CDR3 protein. The data contain 50,000 to 65,000 distinct CDR3 sequences, 55% of them singletons. Material for sequencing was sorted CD4+, CD8+, or CD8+CD57+ T cells (not recorded which) from PBMCs. The receptor source for this set is a human donor in good health, serving as a control.

The V gene is TRBV29-1, the J gene TRBJ1-3; no clear D gene. Germline lookup yields CDR1 SQVTM and CDR2 ANQGSEA. This CDR3 spans 11 amino acids. V was clipped by 0 bases and J by 6 bases, with 3 bases between them. CDR3 protein: CSVEEENTIYF. The DNA of the CDR3 is TGCAGCGTTGAAGAGGAAAACACCATATATTTT.

By frequency in the sample, this clonotype is medium-sized. The chain is built from TRBV2 and TRBJ2-5, with D possibly being TRBD1 (6 bases). Germline assignment: CDR1 SNHLY and CDR2 FYNNEI. The CDR3 has 14 residues. With 4 bases removed from V and 0 bases from J, the gap between germline ends came to 9 bases. The DNA for the CDR3 is TGTGCCAGCAGTGGGACAGAATACCAAGAGACCCAGTACTTC. Protein sequence: CASSGTEYQETQYF.

The V gene is TRBV20-1, the J gene TRBJ2-1; the D gene is possibly TRBD2 (5 bases). Germline assignment: CDR1 DFQATT and CDR2 SNEGSKA (reference sequence). This CDR3 spans 13 amino acids. The CDR3 DNA reads as TGCAGCACACGGGGTTACTCCTACAATGAGCAGTTCTTC. Protein: CSTRGYSYNEQFF.

This clonotype was counted at least ten times. This chain connects TRBV28 to TRBJ1-2; D might be TRBD1 (6 bases). Per the germline V gene, CDR1 is MDHEN and CDR2 is SYDVKM. V lost 7 bases and J 0 bases, leaving 12 bases between the germline ends. CDR3 size: 14 residues. CDR3 DNA sequence: TGTGCCAGCAATACAGGGAGCGCTAACTATGGCTACACCTTC. Protein sequence: CASNTGSANYGYTF.

The J gene is TRBJ1-4, the V gene TRBV7-2; TRBD1 is a possible D gene (6 bases). The CDR3 has 13 residues. Deletions cut 8 bases from V and 3 bases from J, with 10 bases between. Germline assignment: CDR1 SGHTA and CDR2 FQGNSA. DNA of the CDR3: TGTGCCAGCGGACAGTCCCCTAATGAAAAACTGTTTTTT. It is translated as CASGQSPNEKLFF.

This clonotype counts as medium-sized (0.01 to 0.1%). The chain couples TRBV2 to TRBJ2-7, with TRBD1 matching 8 bases. V lost 4 bases and J lost 2; bases outside the gene matches: 7. Germline CDR1 and CDR2: SNHLY and FYNNEI. This CDR3 spans 15 amino acids. CDR3 sequence reads: CASSAGRDRPYEQYF. The CDR3 region has the DNA TGTGCCAGCAGTGCCGGGCGGGACAGGCCCTACGAGCAGTACTTC. The full variable domain, its missing parts supplied by reference TRBV2 and TRBJ2-7, is EPEVTQTPSHQVTQMGQEVILRCVPISNHLYFYWYRQILGQKVEFLVSFYNNEISEKSEIFDDQFSVERPDGSNFTLKIRSTKLEDSAMYFCASSAGRDRPYEQYFGPGTRLTVT.

This clonotype was seen repeatedly, ten times or more. The V gene is TRBV4-2, the J gene TRBJ1-3; TRBD1 matches at 9 bases. CDR1 and CDR2 from the germline V gene are LGHNA and YNFKEQ. The CDR3 totals 15 residues. J gave up 4 bases and V 3 bases, and 4 bases lay outside the gene matches. CDR3 DNA sequence: TGTGCCAGCAGCCAGAGACAGGGGGACGGAAACACCATATATTTT. This translates into CASSQRQGDGNTIYF.

This clonotype was counted many times. This chain links TRBV12-3 or TRBV12-4 with TRBJ1-3, with no clear D. This CDR3 spans 14 amino acids. Trimming pared 3 bases from V and 4 bases from J, leaving 10 bases between. The CDR3 is CASSFTSPGNTIYF. The CDR3 nucleotides read TGTGCCAGCAGTTTTACGTCTCCGGGAAACACCATATATTTT.

The chain recombines TRBV11-3 with TRBJ2-7; D uncertain. This CDR3 region has 13 residues. CDR1 and CDR2 (germline): SGHNT, YENEEA. V lost 3 bases, J lost 2 bases, and 8 bases lay in between. The CDR3 is CASSFEGPYEQYF. The CDR3, as DNA: TGTGCCAGCAGCTTTGAAGGCCCCTACGAGCAGTACTTC.

The chain has TRBV7-9 and TRBJ1-6; a weak D match, TRBD1 (5 bases). From germline, CDR1 is SEHNR and CDR2 FQNEAQ (reference sequence). V lost 3 bases, J lost 10 bases, and 16 bases lay in between. This CDR3 contains 15 residues. The chain's CDR3 is CASSLSQGAGSPLHF. As DNA, the CDR3 is TGTGCCAGCAGCTTGTCTCAGGGAGCAGGATCACCCCTCCACTTT.

This clonotype showed up many times. The junction differs from germline at one of its ends, possibly a read error. V usage is TRBV7-2 and J usage is TRBJ1-6; D gene ambiguous. This CDR3 is 14 amino acids long. CDR1 is SGHTA, CDR2 FQGNSA, per germline. CDR3 sequence: CASGLGEFNSPLHF. The CDR3 coding sequence is TGTGCCAGCGGCTTAGGTGAATTTAATTCACCCCTCCACTTT.

V and J are TRBV5-1 and TRBJ2-7; D not certain. Trimming left V 2 bases short and J 1 base short, with 13 bases between. The CDR3 sequence is 15 residues long. Germline V lookup: CDR1 SGHRS, CDR2 YFSETQ. CDR3 coding DNA: TGCGCCAGCAGCTTCGACACCCAGGCGTCCTACGAGCAGTACTTC. It encodes CASSFDTQASYEQYF. Together with reference TRBV5-1 and TRBJ2-7, the CDR3 gives the full variable domain: KAGVTQTPRYLIKTRGQQVTLSCSPISGHRSVSWYQQTPGQGLQFLFEYFSETQRNKGNFPGRFSGRQFSNSRSEMNVSTLELGDSALYLCASSFDTQASYEQYFGPGTRLTVT.

About this clonotype itself: At one of its ends the junction is not consistent with the germline gene, which may arise from a read error. This sequence joins TRBV7-8 and TRBJ2-3; possibly TRBD2 for D (5 bases). Germline CDR1 SGHVS, CDR2 FQNEAQ. This CDR3 spans 14 amino acids. In DNA form, the CDR3 reads TGTGCCAGCAGCCCCCCGGGAAGCACATATACGCAGTATTTT. Amino acids: CASSPPGSTYTQYF.

The J gene is TRBJ2-3, the V gene TRBV29-1, with TRBD2 matching 9 bases. The J segment lost 0 bases and the V segment lost 3 bases, leaving 4 bases of the junction unmatched. The CDR3 contains 15 residues. Germline V gene lookup returns CDR1 SQVTM and CDR2 ANQGSEA. This CDR3 is CSVDASGDSTDTQYF. The DNA of the CDR3 is TGCAGCGTTGACGCTAGCGGGGACAGCACAGATACGCAGTATTTT.

This clonotype appeared a few times. The junction shows a germline mismatch at one end, possibly a read error. J is TRBJ1-1 and V is TRBV20-1; no clear D gene. The germline CDR1 and CDR2 sequences are DFQATT and SNEGSKA (reference sequence). The CDR3 is 15 residues long. CDR3 amino acids: CSARHSATLNTEASF. CDR3 nucleotides: TGCAGTGCTCGTCACAGTGCCACGCTGAACACTGAGGCTTCCTTT.

This clonotype is categorized as medium-sized. The J gene is TRBJ2-1, the V gene TRBV24-1; TRBD1 matches 7 bases. This CDR3 contains 13 residues. J was trimmed by 6 bases and V by 8 bases; bases with no gene match: 6. CDR1 is KGHDR, CDR2 SFDVKD, per germline. CDR3 sequence reads: CATTGTVGNEQFF. The CDR3 DNA reads as TGTGCCACCACAGGGACAGTCGGCAATGAGCAGTTCTTC.